The entry that follows covers one T cell receptor beta chain sequence. Antigen: not known. This sample was included in a study of cytomegalovirus exposure and HLA in healthy donors. Whole-study findings and limits: Some highly shared sequence variants likely arose as a pipeline artifact. An analysis that came later showed most CMV-associated TCR beta chains appearing HLA-restricted.

The CDR3 covers 16 residues. PCR was performed using 60 Vbeta and 13 Jbeta primers. The method was immunoSEQ multiplex PCR; TCRdb's version includes in-frame clones alone and lacks a portion of them. The repertoire holds about 150,000 clones, with roughly 80% as singletons. The donors were healthy bone marrow donors. The sequenced material came from PBMCs. This sequence joins TRBV21-1 and TRBJ2-7; TRBD2 is taken as the D call from the table, unchecked against the DNA. TRBV21-1 is a known pseudogene. The TCR originated in a man in his late teens or twenties in good health and CMV-seronegative. The CDR3 coding sequence is TGTGCCAGCAGCAAACCGCTCGAGGAAATTAGAGCCGAGCAGTACTTC. This sequence encodes CASSKPLEEIRAEQYF.